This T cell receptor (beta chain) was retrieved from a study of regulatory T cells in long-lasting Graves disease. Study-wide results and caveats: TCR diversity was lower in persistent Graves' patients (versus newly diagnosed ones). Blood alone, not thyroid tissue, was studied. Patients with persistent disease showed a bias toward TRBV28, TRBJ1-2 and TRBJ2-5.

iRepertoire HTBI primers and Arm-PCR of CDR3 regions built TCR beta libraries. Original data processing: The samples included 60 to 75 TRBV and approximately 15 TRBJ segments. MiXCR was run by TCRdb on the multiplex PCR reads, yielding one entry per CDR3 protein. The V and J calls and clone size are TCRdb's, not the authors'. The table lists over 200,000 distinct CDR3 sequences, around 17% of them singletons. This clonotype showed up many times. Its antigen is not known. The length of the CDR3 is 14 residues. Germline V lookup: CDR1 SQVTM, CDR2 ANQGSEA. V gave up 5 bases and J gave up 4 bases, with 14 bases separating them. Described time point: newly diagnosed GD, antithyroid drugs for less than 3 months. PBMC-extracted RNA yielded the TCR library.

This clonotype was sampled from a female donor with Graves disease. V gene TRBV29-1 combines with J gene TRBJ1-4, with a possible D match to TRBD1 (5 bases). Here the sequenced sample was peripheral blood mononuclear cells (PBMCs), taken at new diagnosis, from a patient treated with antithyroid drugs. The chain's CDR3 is CSVLAPGGNEKLFF. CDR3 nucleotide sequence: TGCAGCGTTTTAGCCCCCGGGGGTAATGAAAAACTGTTTTTT.